A selection of T cell receptor beta chains follows, all from one sample in a study of T cells after yellow fever vaccination. TCRdb analysed the 5' RACE reads with MiXCR anew, one entry per CDR3 protein. The table lists around 250,000 distinct CDR3 sequences, less than 9% of them singletons. This sample comprised CD4+ T cells sorted from PBMCs, obtained 15 days after the yellow fever booster vaccination. Source of these receptors: a man aged 30-40 years who received the YFV17D yellow fever vaccine. CDR3s leave out the opening cysteine and the closing phenylalanine or tryptophan. The D gene is left open where the match is weak.

CDR3 length: 11; D gene: .; V gene: TRBV7-2; CDR3 protein: ASSLAPAYEQY
CDR3 length: 14; D gene: .; V gene: TRBV20-1; CDR3 protein: SAIQGPHSGANVLT
CDR3 length: 11; D gene: .; V gene: TRBV7-2; CDR3 protein: ASRRQFVETQY
CDR3 length: 13; D gene: TRBD1; V gene: TRBV5-1; CDR3 protein: ASSPSGQSTDTQY
CDR3 length: 11; D gene: .; V gene: TRBV30; CDR3 protein: AWRQAGPHEQY
CDR3 length: 11; D gene: TRBD1; V gene: TRBV20-1; CDR3 protein: SAHHRGGEKLF
CDR3 length: 17; D gene: TRBD2; V gene: TRBV5-1; CDR3 protein: ASSLVITSGGSSYNEQF
CDR3 length: 13; D gene: TRBD1; V gene: TRBV7-9; CDR3 protein: ASSLGQGAGNTIY
CDR3 length: 11; D gene: .; V gene: TRBV20-1; CDR3 protein: SARDHLNTEAF
CDR3 length: 13; D gene: TRBD2; V gene: TRBV5-4; CDR3 protein: ASSLRGGPFNEQF
CDR3 length: 11; D gene: .; V gene: TRBV20-1; CDR3 protein: SARQQIYNEQF
CDR3 length: 16; D gene: TRBD1; V gene: TRBV30; CDR3 protein: AWSSDLLGTGMRETQY
CDR3 length: 15; D gene: TRBD2; V gene: TRBV12-3/TRBV12-4; CDR3 protein: ASSPRLAGGSTDTQY
CDR3 length: 12; D gene: .; V gene: TRBV20-1; CDR3 protein: SASGPAGFGEQY
CDR3 length: 12; D gene: .; V gene: TRBV18; CDR3 protein: ASSPREGKETQY
CDR3 length: 13; D gene: .; V gene: TRBV5-1; CDR3 protein: ASSLDGQGNQPQH
CDR3 length: 13; D gene: .; V gene: TRBV5-1; CDR3 protein: ASSLVGRKEEKLF
CDR3 length: 12; D gene: .; V gene: TRBV7-2; CDR3 protein: ASSLRGPGETQY
CDR3 length: 13; D gene: .; V gene: TRBV25-1; CDR3 protein: ASSPQGDSNQPQH
CDR3 length: 16; D gene: TRBD1; V gene: TRBV6-2/TRBV6-3; CDR3 protein: ASSLRTGGPSGANVLT
CDR3 length: 14; D gene: TRBD2; V gene: TRBV24-1; CDR3 protein: ATSGPLAGDYNEQF
CDR3 length: 13; D gene: TRBD2; V gene: TRBV20-1; CDR3 protein: SALRTSGGSYEQY
CDR3 length: 12; D gene: .; V gene: TRBV20-1; CDR3 protein: SASTVPHSYEQY
CDR3 length: 14; D gene: .; V gene: TRBV7-2; CDR3 protein: ASSLAQTSVIETQY
CDR3 length: 11; D gene: .; V gene: TRBV2; CDR3 protein: ASSVLLGDTQY
CDR3 length: 9; D gene: .; V gene: TRBV20-1; CDR3 protein: SARNYNEQF
CDR3 length: 14; D gene: .; V gene: TRBV7-9; CDR3 protein: ASSLGAEGPSYGYT
CDR3 length: 14; D gene: TRBD2; V gene: TRBV10-3; CDR3 protein: AISESASGSTYEQY
CDR3 length: 10; D gene: .; V gene: TRBV28; CDR3 protein: ASTRSFYEQF
CDR3 length: 13; D gene: TRBD1; V gene: TRBV3-1; CDR3 protein: ASRRQGIKTGELF
CDR3 length: 11; D gene: .; V gene: TRBV30; CDR3 protein: AWNPGAGNIQY
CDR3 length: 11; D gene: .; V gene: TRBV10-1; CDR3 protein: ASSESGSYEQY
CDR3 length: 14; D gene: TRBD1; V gene: TRBV3-1; CDR3 protein: ASSQAIGTGAYEQY
CDR3 length: 13; D gene: .; V gene: TRBV28; CDR3 protein: ASSLLSQGGGEQF
CDR3 length: 11; D gene: TRBD1; V gene: TRBV6-5; CDR3 protein: ASRTDRVGEQY
CDR3 length: 10; D gene: .; V gene: TRBV7-2; CDR3 protein: ASSPYTGELF
CDR3 length: 14; D gene: .; V gene: TRBV7-9; CDR3 protein: ASSESRDRVVETQY
CDR3 length: 12; D gene: TRBD2; V gene: TRBV5-4; CDR3 protein: ASSLSGRGLEQY
CDR3 length: 10; D gene: TRBD1; V gene: TRBV12-3/TRBV12-4; CDR3 protein: ASSTGVETQY
CDR3 length: 14; D gene: .; V gene: TRBV7-9; CDR3 protein: ASSSPLGQQRAAAF
CDR3 length: 11; D gene: .; V gene: TRBV19; CDR3 protein: ASSIVGKETQY
CDR3 length: 14; D gene: TRBD2; V gene: TRBV5-1; CDR3 protein: ASSLAQTSGSGELF
CDR3 length: 13; D gene: TRBD1; V gene: TRBV27; CDR3 protein: ASRTARGRNYGYT
CDR3 length: 14; D gene: TRBD2; V gene: TRBV10-3; CDR3 protein: AISEDLTSGSYEQY
CDR3 length: 13; D gene: TRBD2; V gene: TRBV29-1; CDR3 protein: SVRGLAGRTDTQY